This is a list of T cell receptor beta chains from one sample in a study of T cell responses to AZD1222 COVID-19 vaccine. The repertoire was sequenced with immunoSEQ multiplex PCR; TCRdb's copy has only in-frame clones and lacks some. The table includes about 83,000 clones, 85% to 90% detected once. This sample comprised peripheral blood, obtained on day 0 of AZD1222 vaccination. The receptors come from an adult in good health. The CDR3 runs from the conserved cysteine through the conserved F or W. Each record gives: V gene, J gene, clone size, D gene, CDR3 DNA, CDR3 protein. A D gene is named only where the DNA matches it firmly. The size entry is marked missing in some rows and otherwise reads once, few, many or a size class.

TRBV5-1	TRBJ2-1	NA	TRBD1	TGCGCCAGCAGCTTGGCCGGGACAGACTACAATGAGCAGTTCTTC	CASSLAGTDYNEQFF
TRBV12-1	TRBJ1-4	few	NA	TGTGCCAGCAGCTTCCACGACAGGGGGCATGAAAAACTGTTTTTT	CASSFHDRGHEKLFF
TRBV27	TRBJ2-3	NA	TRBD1	TGTGCCAGCAGTCCAAGAACAGGGGTTCTGACAGATACGCAGTATTTT	CASSPRTGVLTDTQYF
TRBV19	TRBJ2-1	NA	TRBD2	TGTGCCAGTAGTATCAAACTAGCGGGGTCCTACAATGAGCAGTTCTTC	CASSIKLAGSYNEQFF
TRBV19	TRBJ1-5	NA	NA	TGTGCCAGTAGTATAGAGCGGTATCAGCCCCAGCATTTT	CASSIERYQPQHF
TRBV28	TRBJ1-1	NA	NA	TGTGCCAGCCCGCCTGCCGTTGGGAACACTGAAGCTTTCTTT	CASPPAVGNTEAFF
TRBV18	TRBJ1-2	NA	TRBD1	TGTGCCAGCTCACCACGCCTACCGGGACAGGGATCCACTAACTATGGCTACACCTTC	CASSPRLPGQGSTNYGYTF
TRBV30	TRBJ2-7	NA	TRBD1	TGTGCCTGGAGTAAGGGGGCGACCCCCTACGAGCAGTACTTC	CAWSKGATPYEQYF
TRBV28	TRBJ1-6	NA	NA	TGTGCCAGCAGTTTAAGGACGGATTCCTATAATTCACCCCTCCACTTT	CASSLRTDSYNSPLHF
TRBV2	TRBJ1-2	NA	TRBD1	TGTGCCAGCAGTGAAGTCGGCAGGGGGAAAAGAACCTATGGCTACACCTTC	CASSEVGRGKRTYGYTF
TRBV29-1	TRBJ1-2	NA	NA	TGCAGCGTTGCCCCACAGAATCCGGACTATGGCTACACCTTC	CSVAPQNPDYGYTF
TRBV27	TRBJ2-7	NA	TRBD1	TGTGCCAGCAGTCCCCTGGACAGGGCCGACGAGCAGTACTTC	CASSPLDRADEQYF
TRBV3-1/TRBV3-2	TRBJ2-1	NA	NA	TGTGCCAGCAGCCGAAGGGGTGACAGAATAGACAATGAGCAGTTCTTC	CASSRRGDRIDNEQFF
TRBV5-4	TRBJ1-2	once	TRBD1	TGTGCCAGCAGCACCGGGGAGGGGGCAGTCTATGGCTACACCTTC	CASSTGEGAVYGYTF
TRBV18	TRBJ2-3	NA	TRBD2	TGTGCCAGCTCACCCGGACTAGCGGGAGATGCTACGCAGTATTTT	CASSPGLAGDATQYF
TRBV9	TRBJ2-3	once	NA	TGTGCCAGCAGCTCGCGACTAGAACGGACGCAGTATTTT	CASSSRLERTQYF
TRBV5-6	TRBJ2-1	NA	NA	TGTGCCAGCAGCTTTGGGACGAACAATGAGCAGTTCTTC	CASSFGTNNEQFF
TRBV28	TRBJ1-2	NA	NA	TGTGCCAGCAGTGAACGGGGTAACTATGGCTACACCTTC	CASSERGNYGYTF
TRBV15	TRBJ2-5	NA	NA	TGTGCCACCAGCCCCCGGGGGCTAAACGCAGGTGGGACCCAGTACTTC	CATSPRGLNAGGTQYF
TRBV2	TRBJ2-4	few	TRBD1	TGTGCCAGCACTACAGGGGGTCGAGCCAAAAACATTCAGTACTTC	CASTTGGRAKNIQYF
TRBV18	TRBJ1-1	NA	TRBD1	TGTGCCAGCTCACCACTTACAGGGGACACTGAAGCTTTCTTT	CASSPLTGDTEAFF
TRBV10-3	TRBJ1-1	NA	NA	TGTGCCATCAGTGAGTATTGGGACGGGAACACTGAAGCTTTCTTT	CAISEYWDGNTEAFF
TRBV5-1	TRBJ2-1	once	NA	TGCGCCAGCAGTTCGGACTCGGTCAATGAGCAGTTCTTC	CASSSDSVNEQFF
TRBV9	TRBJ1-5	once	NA	TGTGCCAGCAGCGTAGGAACCAATCAGCCCCAGCATTTT	CASSVGTNQPQHF
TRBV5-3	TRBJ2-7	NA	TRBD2	TGTGCCAGAAGCCCACCCTCCAGCGGGAAGAGCTCCTACGAGCAGTACTTC	CARSPPSSGKSSYEQYF
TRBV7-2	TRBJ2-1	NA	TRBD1	TGTGCCAGCAGCCCTCCCCCGGGACAGGATGAGCAGTTCTTC	CASSPPPGQDEQFF